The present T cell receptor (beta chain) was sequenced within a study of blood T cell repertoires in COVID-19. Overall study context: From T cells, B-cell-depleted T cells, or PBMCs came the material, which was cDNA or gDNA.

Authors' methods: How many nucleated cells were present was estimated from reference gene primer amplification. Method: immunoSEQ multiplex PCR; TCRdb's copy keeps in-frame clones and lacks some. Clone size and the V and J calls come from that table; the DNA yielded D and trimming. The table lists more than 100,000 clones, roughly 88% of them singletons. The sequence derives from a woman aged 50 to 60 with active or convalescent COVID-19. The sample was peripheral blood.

For the CDR3, the DNA is TGTGCCAGCAGCCAAGATCTCGGGGGGCTGGACAATGAGCAGTTCTTC. It is translated as CASSQDLGGLDNEQFF. The chain carries TRBV3-1 (or the pseudogene TRBV3-2) and TRBJ2-1, with D possibly matching TRBD2 (7 bases). The CDR3 totals 16 residues. Trimming pared 0 bases from V and 5 bases from J, leaving 14 bases between. Germline CDR1 reads LGHDT; CDR2 reads YNNKEL (reference sequence).